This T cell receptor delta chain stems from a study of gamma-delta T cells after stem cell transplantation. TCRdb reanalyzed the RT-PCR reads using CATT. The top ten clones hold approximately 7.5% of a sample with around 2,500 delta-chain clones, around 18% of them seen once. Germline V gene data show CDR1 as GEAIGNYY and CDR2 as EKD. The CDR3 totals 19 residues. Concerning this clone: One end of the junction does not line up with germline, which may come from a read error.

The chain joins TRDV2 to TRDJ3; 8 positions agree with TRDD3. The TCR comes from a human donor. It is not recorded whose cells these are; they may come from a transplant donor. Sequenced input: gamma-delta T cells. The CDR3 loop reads CACDTSGGGFAWDARQMFF. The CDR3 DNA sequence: TGTGCCTGTGACACCTCGGGTGGGGGATTTGCCTGGGACGCCCGACAGATGTTTTTC.